This TCR beta chain was found in a study of breast tumors, draining lymph nodes, adjacent tissues. This clonotype was detected many times. TCRdb re-called the multiplex PCR reads through MiXCR, storing one row per CDR3 protein. The sample carries fewer than 25,000 distinct CDR3 sequences, 41% recorded once. The CDR3 runs to 14 residues. The V and J ends lost 5 bases and 2 bases respectively, with 13 bases between them. From germline, CDR1 is ENHRY and CDR2 SYGVKD. The chain combines TRBV10-3 with TRBJ2-7; D may be TRBD1 (7 bases). Material: breast tumor tissue. The TCR originated in a female donor with breast cancer. Some clones in this sample may be carry-over from other donors' samples. The CDR3 loop reads CAISFGGGTYEQYF. The CDR3 DNA follows: TGTGCCATCAGTTTTGGAGGGGGCACCTACGAGCAGTACTTC.